The 18 T cell receptor beta chains given below trace back to one sample, sequenced in a study of CD8+ T cells in alopecia areata. Regarding treatment: oral pan-JAK inhibitor, 5-10 mg twice daily. The sequencing template was cDNA reverse transcribed from extracted RNA. This table comes from immunoSEQ multiplex PCR, and its TCRdb copy is limited to in-frame clones, with some not included. The sample consists of 250,000 to 350,000 clones, about 62% of them appearing once. This specimen was CD4+ T cells sorted from blood, taken around week 53, from a patient treated with tofacitinib. All receptors come from a human donor with alopecia areata.

The chain links TRBV4-1 to TRBJ2-5; D might be TRBD2 (5 bases). Germline CDR1 reads MGHRA; CDR2 reads YSYEKL. Trimming took off 2 bases at V and 1 base at J, with 8 bases between the two ends. This CDR3 spans 14 amino acids. CDR3 DNA: TGCGCCAGCAGCCAATCGGACTCCCAAGAGACCCAGTACTTC. Translating it yields CASSQSDSQETQYF.

The chain recombines TRBV6-5 with TRBJ2-4; TRBD1 aligns across 7 bases. Germline V gene data show CDR1 as MNHEY and CDR2 as SVGAGI. The CDR3 runs to 12 residues. V lost 6 bases to trimming and J lost 8 bases; unmatched junction nucleotides: 4. The CDR3 loop reads CASSPQGYIQYF. CDR3 bases: TGTGCCAGCAGCCCACAGGGGTACATTCAGTACTTC.

The chain links TRBV30 to TRBJ2-6; D may be TRBD1 (6 bases). CDR3 size: 15 residues. Per germline, CDR1 GTSNPN and CDR2 SVGIG (reference sequence). Trimming took off 6 bases at V and 2 bases at J, with 14 bases between the two ends. The CDR3 nucleotides are TGTGCCTGTGCCCTAAAGGGGGCTGGGGCCAACGTCCTGACTTTC. It codes for CACALKGAGANVLTF. Supplemented by reference TRBV30 and TRBJ2-6, the full variable domain reads SQTIHQWPATLVQPVGSPLSLECTVEGTSNPNLYWYRQAAGRGLQLLFYSVGIGQISSEVPQNLSASRPQDRQFILSSKKLLLSDSGFYLCACALKGAGANVLTFGAGSRLTVL.

The CDR3 sequence: CASSHTGRTSTDTQYF. CDR3 sequence (DNA): TGCGCCAGCAGTCATACGGGACGGACTAGCACAGATACGCAGTATTTT. The genes are TRBV5-1 and TRBJ2-3; D possibly uses TRBD1 or TRBD2 (5 bases each). The CDR3 is made up of 16 amino acids. CDR1 and CDR2 (germline): SGHRS, YFSETQ. V was clipped by 5 bases and J by 0 bases, with 16 bases between them.

The rearrangement links TRBV4-1 to TRBJ2-1; TRBD2 matches at 12 bases. The length of the CDR3 is 18 residues. Germline loops: CDR1 MGHRA, CDR2 YSYEKL. V was pared by 0 bases and J by 2 bases, with 5 bases of the junction left unmatched. DNA for the CDR3: TGCGCCAGCAGCCAAGACAGGCTAGCGGGGGGGCCCTACAATGAGCAGTTCTTC. Protein product: CASSQDRLAGGPYNEQFF.

Points on this clone: At the DNA level, this CDR3 is encoded by other sequences in the same sample as well. The chain couples TRBV7-2 to TRBJ2-7; D is unclear. V was pared by 4 bases and J by 2 bases, with 3 bases between. The CDR3 length is 11 residues. Germline CDR1 reads SGHTA; CDR2 reads FQGNSA. The CDR3 region is CASSSTYEQYF. Written as DNA, the CDR3 is TGTGCCAGCAGCTCCACCTACGAGCAGTACTTC.

This clone was seen a handful of times. The rearrangement joins TRBV5-1 to TRBJ2-1, with D possibly matching TRBD1 (5 bases). Trimming removed 4 bases from V and 5 bases from J, with 16 bases in between. CDR1 and CDR2 (germline): SGHRS, YFSETQ. There are 15 residues in the CDR3. The CDR3 DNA is TGCGCCAGCAGCCTTACAGGCAAGCCGGACAATGAGCAGTTCTTC. Its translation is CASSLTGKPDNEQFF.

This sequence joins TRBV7-6 and TRBJ1-2; the D gene is possibly TRBD1 (6 bases). The length of the CDR3 is 12 residues. Trimming pared 5 bases from V and 5 bases from J, leaving 9 bases between. Germline assignment: CDR1 SGHVS and CDR2 FNYEAQ. CDR3 nucleotides: TGTGCCAGCAGCCAACAGGGTTATGGCTACACCTTC. Translated, it gives CASSQQGYGYTF.

The J gene is TRBJ1-6, the V gene TRBV4-3; D gene ambiguous. Germline V gene data show CDR1 as LGHNA and CDR2 as YSLEER. V lost 3 bases and J 9 bases, leaving 18 bases between the germline ends. The CDR3 sequence is 16 residues long. The CDR3 DNA reads TGCGCCAGCAGCCATCGTACCCGGACGTACGGTTCACCCCTCCACTTT. It specifies CASSHRTRTYGSPLHF.

The rearrangement joins TRBV7-9 to TRBJ1-6; 7 nucleotides line up with TRBD1. This CDR3 region has 15 residues. CDR1 is SEHNR, CDR2 FQNEAQ, per germline (reference sequence). Trimming removed 5 bases from V and 9 bases from J; junction bases left unmatched: 10. CDR3 residues: CASSARQGVGSPLHF. The CDR3, as DNA: TGTGCCAGCAGCGCCCGACAGGGAGTGGGTTCACCCCTCCACTTT.

The CDR3 protein is CASSLGPGATDTQYF. The CDR3 DNA sequence: TGTGCCAGCAGCTTGGGGCCTGGGGCCACAGATACGCAGTATTTT. The chain carries TRBV5-6 and TRBJ2-3; possibly TRBD1 for D (5 bases). Deletions cut 0 bases from V and 2 bases from J, with 10 bases between. CDR1 and CDR2 from the germline V gene are SGHDT and YYEEEE. The CDR3 consists of 15 residues.

The chain has TRBV30 and TRBJ2-5; perhaps TRBD2 as D (6 bases). Germline V gives CDR1 GTSNPN, CDR2 SVGIG (reference sequence). V was trimmed by 0 bases and J by 4 bases, leaving 15 bases between them. This CDR3 is built from 15 residues. In nucleotides, the CDR3 is TGTGCCTGGAGTGTCAGCCCGACAGCGGGAGAGACCCAGTACTTC. Translating gives CAWSVSPTAGETQYF.

V usage is TRBV9 and J usage is TRBJ2-5; tentatively, D is TRBD2 (5 bases). Germline V gene sequence: CDR1 SGDLS, CDR2 YYNGEE. V was clipped by 0 bases and J by 4 bases, with 10 bases between them. The CDR3 covers 14 residues. CDR3 sequence: CASSVVGMGETQYF. For the CDR3, the DNA is TGTGCCAGCAGCGTAGTCGGGATGGGAGAGACCCAGTACTTC.

This clone was counted between two and nine times. This rearrangement joins TRBV7-9 to TRBJ1-4; TRBD1 might be the D (5 bases). CDR1 is SEHNR, CDR2 FQNEAQ, per germline (reference sequence). The CDR3 runs to 14 residues. With 3 bases removed from V and 2 bases from J, the gap between germline ends came to 7 bases. CDR3 region: CASSFKGTNEKLFF. CDR3 sequence (DNA): TGTGCCAGCAGCTTCAAGGGGACTAATGAAAAACTGTTTTTT.

This clone was counted many times. V is TRBV19 and J is TRBJ2-1; D is uncertain. This CDR3 has 13 residues. CDR1 is LNHDA, CDR2 SQIVND, per germline (reference sequence). V was pared by 5 bases and J by 6 bases, with 11 bases between. CDR3 nucleotide sequence: TGTGCCAGTAGTGCAACACATGGCAATGAGCAGTTCTTC. Encoded protein: CASSATHGNEQFF.

V is TRBV15 and J is TRBJ1-2; possibly TRBD1 for D (5 bases). Trimming took 0 bases from V and 3 from J, leaving 11 bases between them. CDR3 size: 15 residues. The germline V gene has CDR1 LNHNV and CDR2 YYDKDF (reference sequence). The CDR3 DNA reads TGTGCCACCAGCAGAGACGGGGGGGTCGACTATGGCTACACCTTC. This codes for CATSRDGGVDYGYTF.

This clone was picked up a small number of times. V gene TRBV29-1 combines with J gene TRBJ2-4; tentatively, D is TRBD1 or TRBD2 (5 bases each). The germline CDR1 and CDR2 sequences are SQVTM and ANQGSEA. The CDR3 contains 11 residues. Trimming removed 7 bases at V and 5 bases at J, with 9 bases between. The CDR3 reads CSGGRQNIQYF. In nucleotides, the CDR3 is TGCAGCGGGGGACGGCAAAACATTCAGTACTTC.

In its sample, this clone was seen a few times. The chain links TRBV27 to TRBJ2-2, with D possibly matching TRBD2 (5 bases). Trimming took off 4 bases at V and 4 bases at J, with 13 bases between the two ends. The CDR3 is made up of 15 amino acids. Per germline, CDR1 MNHEY and CDR2 SMNVEV (reference sequence). The CDR3 DNA is TGTGCCAGCAGTTCCCTCGGACTGATCACCGGGGAGCTGTTTTTT. This gives the protein CASSSLGLITGELFF.